This entry features one T cell receptor (beta chain) sequence. Methods used by the authors: Cell counts per sample came from amplifying reference gene primers. The assay was immunoSEQ multiplex PCR, and TCRdb's table has in-frame clones only and misses some. That table supplies the V and J calls and clone size; D and trimming were determined from the DNA. The sample contains about 310,000 clones, about nine tenths of which appear only once. These data originate in a study of blood T cell repertoires in COVID-19. About the study: Spain, Italy and the United States supplied samples that represented acute and convalescent COVID-19. T cells, B-cell-depleted T cells, or PBMCs supplied cDNA or gDNA.

Per germline, CDR1 LGHDT and CDR2 YNNKEL (reference sequence). The V end lost 4 bases, the J end lost 1 base, and 8 bases lay between the germline ends. The length of the CDR3 is 13 residues. This receptor was identified in a woman between 18 and 30 years old who had recovered from COVID-19. This chain links TRBV3-1 (or the pseudogene TRBV3-2) with TRBJ2-7, with D unclear. Sample: PBMCs or T cells enriched from blood (not recorded which). The CDR3 nucleotides read TGTGCCAGCAGCCTAGCCGGATCCTACGAGCAGTACTTC. Translation: CASSLAGSYEQYF.